This T cell receptor beta chain originates from a study of T cell responses to AZD1222 COVID-19 vaccine. Study-wide context: Pooling was applied to second doses at about 4 or about 12 weeks.

Libraries were prepared by immunoSEQ multiplex PCR; TCRdb keeps only in-frame clonotypes and omits some of them. The repertoire includes about 110,000 clones, around 93% of them detected once, and approximately 8% sits in the top ten. General study points: Vaccine-associated CD4 TCRs spanned spike, dominant at 160-218 and 743-854.

Germline loops: CDR1 SGHDN, CDR2 FVKESK. The CDR3 sequence is 14 residues long. The germline V and J ends were trimmed by 0 bases and 0 bases, with 5 bases remaining between them. Note on this clone: Its cognate antigen is unknown.

The V and J genes are TRBV14 and TRBJ1-1; D not resolved. This TCR was sampled from an adult in good health. The specimen comprised peripheral blood, sampled on day 0 of AZD1222 vaccination. The CDR3 DNA is TGTGCCAGCAGCCAAGATTTAGTGAACACTGAAGCTTTCTTT. As protein: CASSQDLVNTEAFF.